One sample yielded the 12 T cell receptor beta chains listed below, sequenced in a study of cytotoxic CD8 clonotypes in ibrutinib-treated CLL. The assay was immunoSEQ multiplex PCR, and TCRdb's table has in-frame clones only and misses some. The table includes nearly 15,000 clones, approximately 60% detected once. The specimen was PBMCs, collected before ibrutinib treatment. The receptors originated from a human donor with chronic lymphocytic leukemia.

This chain joins TRBV29-1 and TRBJ2-5; D unresolved. The V and J ends lost 2 bases and 1 base respectively, with 5 bases between them. The CDR3 has 12 amino acids. CDR1 SQVTM and CDR2 ANQGSEA come from the germline V gene. The CDR3 protein is CSVERAQETQYF. CDR3 coding DNA: TGCAGCGTTGAAAGGGCCCAAGAGACCCAGTACTTC.

The rearrangement links TRBV6-5 to TRBJ1-2, with 11 bases matching TRBD1. Germline CDR1 and CDR2: MNHEY and SVGAGI. CDR3 length equals 15 residues. The V gene end was trimmed by 10 bases and the J gene end by 8 bases; junction bases not matched to a gene: 15. The CDR3 is CAIRVTGTGGNGYTF. CDR3 sequence (DNA): TGTGCCATCAGGGTAACCGGGACAGGGGGTAACGGCTACACCTTC.

This chain uses TRBV5-1 with TRBJ2-1; 9 positions agree with TRBD1. The CDR3 is made up of 16 amino acids. The V gene end was trimmed by 5 bases and the J gene end by 4 bases; junction bases not matched to a gene: 10. The germline gives CDR1 SGHRS, CDR2 YFSETQ. For the CDR3, the DNA is TGCGCCAGCAGATACCTCGCCGGGACAGGGTACAATGAGCAGTTCTTC. This encodes CASRYLAGTGYNEQFF.

J is TRBJ1-2 and V is TRBV6-1, with D unclear. This CDR3 has 16 residues. Deletions cut 0 bases from V and 8 bases from J, with 19 bases between. CDR1 MNHNS and CDR2 SASEGT come from the germline V gene. CDR3 in DNA: TGTGCCAGCAGTGAAGCCACCATAACAGCCTTTTTGGGCTACACCTTC. The encoded protein is CASSEATITAFLGYTF.

The chain uses TRBV27 and TRBJ2-7; 8 bases map to TRBD2. Germline assignment: CDR1 MNHEY and CDR2 SMNVEV (reference sequence). The CDR3 contains 16 residues. V was clipped by 2 bases and J by 0 bases; unmatched bases: 6. The CDR3 DNA is TGTGCCAGCAGTTTACTTCCCGGGACTAGCTCCTACGAGCAGTACTTC. Translation: CASSLLPGTSSYEQYF.

CDR3 protein: CASSQLSGTPQETQYF. CDR3 DNA: TGTGCCAGCAGCCAATTATCCGGGACACCCCAAGAGACCCAGTACTTC. This chain joins TRBV14 and TRBJ2-5; the D gene is possibly TRBD1 (6 bases). This CDR3 has 16 amino acids. From germline, CDR1 is SGHDN and CDR2 FVKESK. V was cut by 2 bases and J by 1 base, with 14 bases left in between. Complete variable domain (other parts from reference TRBV14 and TRBJ2-5): EAGVTQFPSHSVIEKGQTVTLRCDPISGHDNLYWYRRVMGKEIKFLLHFVKESKQDESGMPNNRFLAERTGGTYSTLKVQPAELEDSGVYFCASSQLSGTPQETQYFGPGTRLLVL.

Of note for this clone: Germline and junction disagree at one end, which may indicate a read error. The identical CDR3 is also encoded by other nucleotide sequences in the sample. This sequence joins TRBV7-9 and TRBJ2-7, with D uncertain. The CDR3 extends over 13 amino acids. In germline, CDR1 is SEHNR, CDR2 FQNEAQ (reference sequence). CDR3 amino acids: CASNPQDAYEQYF. The DNA of the CDR3 is TGCGCCAGCAATCCCCAGGATGCCTACGAGCAGTACTTC.

V usage is TRBV5-1 and J usage is TRBJ2-7; tentatively, D is TRBD1 or TRBD2 (5 bases each). The V and J ends lost 3 bases and 7 bases respectively, with 20 bases between them. CDR3 length: 15 residues. Per the germline V gene, CDR1 is SGHRS and CDR2 is YFSETQ. Here the CDR3 DNA reads TGCGCCAGCAGCTCGCAGGGTCCGGGGCTGGAAGAGCAGTACTTC. As protein: CASSSQGPGLEEQYF.

This clone occurred a few times. The gene calls are TRBV19 and TRBJ2-2, with 7 nucleotides matching TRBD2. The CDR3 is made up of 17 amino acids. Losses at the gene ends were 3 bases for V and 2 bases for J; bases not matched to a gene: 9. The germline V gene has CDR1 LNHDA and CDR2 SQIVND (reference sequence). Here the CDR3 DNA reads TGTGCCAGTAGTATGGGAACGGGAGGTACCAACACCGGGGAGCTGTTTTTT. Translating gives CASSMGTGGTNTGELFF.

This clone has more than one count but fewer than ten. The chain combines TRBV7-9 with TRBJ1-1; D is uncertain. Between the trimmed V and J ends, which lost 5 bases and 3 bases, there was a span of 7 bases. Germline V CDR1 and CDR2: SEHNR, FQNEAQ (reference sequence). This CDR3 region has 12 residues. Written as DNA, the CDR3 is TGTGCCAGCAGCCTCCCGTACACTGAAGCTTTCTTT. Its protein product is CASSLPYTEAFF.

This clone was counted only a few times. The chain is built from TRBV28 and TRBJ2-7; TRBD2 matches at 8 bases. This CDR3 region has 14 residues. CDR1 MDHEN and CDR2 SYDVKM come from the germline V gene. With 6 bases clipped from V and 7 bases from J, the junction kept 11 bases outside the gene matches. CDR3 nucleotide sequence: TGTGCCAGCAGCTTAGCGGGATTAGTGGGGGAGCAGTACTTC. Protein sequence: CASSLAGLVGEQYF.

This clone was seen only a few times. The chain couples TRBV5-1 to TRBJ1-6; D ambiguous. Trimming took off 4 bases at V and 18 bases at J, with 20 bases between the two ends. CDR3 length: 13 amino acids. Looked up from germline, CDR1 is SGHRS and CDR2 is YFSETQ. The CDR3 sequence is CASSDARPPESHF. DNA of the CDR3: TGCGCCAGCAGCGACGCTCGCCCCCCCGAGTCCCACTTT. Variable domain in full (rest from reference TRBV5-1 and TRBJ1-6): KAGVTQTPRYLIKTRGQQVTLSCSPISGHRSVSWYQQTPGQGLQFLFEYFSETQRNKGNFPGRFSGRQFSNSRSEMNVSTLELGDSALYLCASSDARPPESHFGNGTRLTVT.